These T cell receptor beta chains were read from a single sample in a study of T cells after yellow fever vaccination. Using its own MiXCR run on the 5' RACE reads, TCRdb lists one record per CDR3 protein. The repertoire holds about 400,000 distinct CDR3 sequences, 6.2% seen once, with approximately 16% in the top ten. The sequencing here drew on PBMCs, taken 5 days after the yellow fever booster vaccination. Receptors were obtained from a young man who received the YFV17D yellow fever vaccine. The CDR3 runs from the conserved cysteine through the conserved F or W. Fields, in order: V gene, clone size, J gene, D gene, CDR3 protein, CDR3 DNA. The D gene is left open where the match is weak. Clone size is not always given. Where it is, it says once, few, many or a class for expanded clones.

TRBV3-1	many	TRBJ1-5	.	CASSQLGGQPQHF	TGTGCCAGCAGCCAATTAGGTGGTCAGCCCCAGCATTTT
TRBV6-5	.	TRBJ1-2	.	CASSYSRRGTLGYTF	TGTGCCAGCAGTTACTCGAGGAGGGGAACTTTGGGCTACACCTTC
TRBV5-1	many	TRBJ2-2	.	CASRGQGRDTGELFF	TGCGCCAGCAGAGGTCAGGGGAGAGACACCGGGGAGCTGTTTTTT
TRBV7-2	.	TRBJ1-3	TRBD1	CASSPRTGTSSGNTIYF	TGTGCCAGCAGCCCTCGGACAGGGACGAGCTCTGGAAACACCATATATTTT
TRBV20-1	.	TRBJ2-3	.	CSARDREVDTQYF	TGCAGTGCTCGGGACCGCGAGGTGGATACGCAGTATTTT
TRBV29-1	.	TRBJ1-1	.	CSVEGRNTEAFF	TGCAGCGTTGAGGGACGGAACACTGAAGCTTTCTTT
TRBV7-2	few	TRBJ1-6	TRBD1	CASSPDRDSSSPLHF	TGTGCCAGCAGCCCCGACAGGGATAGCAGTTCACCCCTCCACTTT
TRBV27	many	TRBJ2-7	.	CASSLVGTYEQYF	TGTGCCAGCAGTTTAGTCGGAACCTACGAGCAGTACTTC
TRBV20-1	few	TRBJ2-3	.	CSARRQSTDTQYF	TGCAGTGCTAGACGACAGAGCACAGATACGCAGTATTTT
TRBV20-1	few	TRBJ2-5	.	CSATTLTRETQYF	TGCAGTGCTACTACACTAACGAGGGAGACCCAGTACTTC
TRBV19	.	TRBJ2-7	.	CASSLGFSKIHEQYF	TGTGCCAGTAGTTTGGGTTTCTCAAAGATCCACGAGCAGTACTTC
TRBV5-4	.	TRBJ2-6	TRBD1	CAISPGTGSSGANVLTF	TGTGCCATCAGCCCGGGGACAGGGTCCTCTGGGGCCAACGTCCTGACTTTC
TRBV30	.	TRBJ2-1	TRBD1	CAWLGQEYNEQFF	TGTGCCTGGCTGGGACAGGAATACAATGAGCAGTTCTTC
TRBV6-5	few	TRBJ2-6	.	CASSYQSSGANVLTF	TGTGCCAGCAGTTACCAGAGCTCTGGGGCCAACGTCCTGACTTTC
TRBV9	.	TRBJ2-1	TRBD2	CASSVASGIIYEQFF	TGTGCCAGCAGCGTAGCTAGCGGGATAATCTATGAGCAGTTCTTC
TRBV6-2/TRBV6-3	many	TRBJ2-7	.	CASGGQNPYEQYF	TGTGCCAGCGGTGGACAGAACCCCTACGAGCAGTACTTC
TRBV9	.	TRBJ2-7	.	CASSVGGLGGGEQYF	TGTGCCAGCAGCGTAGGCGGTCTAGGTGGAGGAGAGCAGTACTTC
TRBV18	.	TRBJ2-5	.	CASSRPDGETQYF	TGTGCCAGCTCACGACCGGACGGAGAGACCCAGTACTTC
TRBV3-1	.	TRBJ2-1	TRBD1	CASSQLTGGVYNEQFF	TGTGCCAGCAGCCAACTCACAGGGGGCGTTTACAATGAGCAGTTCTTC
TRBV25-1	many	TRBJ2-7	TRBD2	CASSDGLAEDYEQYF	TGTGCCAGCAGTGATGGTCTAGCGGAGGACTACGAGCAGTACTTC
TRBV5-4	many	TRBJ2-1	TRBD2	CASSSGTSGYNEQFF	TGTGCCAGCAGTTCCGGGACTAGCGGTTACAATGAGCAGTTCTTC
TRBV11-2	.	TRBJ2-1	.	CASSKRSPVSGPSGAEQFF	TGTGCCAGCAGCAAAAGATCCCCCGTTAGCGGACCATCCGGGGCTGAGCAGTTCTTC
TRBV7-2	.	TRBJ2-1	.	CASSSGLLSSYNEQFF	TGTGCCAGCAGCTCGGGACTCTTGAGCTCCTACAATGAGCAGTTCTTC
TRBV29-1	.	TRBJ2-5	.	CSVSAGTPGETQYF	TGCAGCGTCTCCGCCGGGACCCCGGGAGAGACCCAGTACTTC
TRBV9	many	TRBJ2-7	TRBD1	CASSVAPGQPSSYEQYF	TGTGCCAGCAGCGTAGCTCCGGGACAGCCAAGCTCCTACGAGCAGTACTTC
TRBV28	few	TRBJ2-1	TRBD2	CASSRGGPGSYNEQFF	TGTGCCAGCAGTCGGGGGGGCCCCGGCTCCTACAATGAGCAGTTCTTC
TRBV9	few	TRBJ2-6	.	CASYGANVLTF	TGTGCCAGCTATGGGGCCAACGTCCTGACTTTC
TRBV5-4	.	TRBJ2-3	.	CASSTGTKTDTQYF	TGTGCCAGCAGCACAGGGACTAAGACAGATACGCAGTATTTT
TRBV12-3/TRBV12-4	.	TRBJ2-5	TRBD1	CASSKQGSQETQYF	TGTGCCAGCAGTAAACAGGGGAGCCAAGAGACCCAGTACTTC
TRBV20-1	many	TRBJ1-2	TRBD1	CSALNPDRVPLYGYTF	TGCAGTGCTCTCAATCCGGACAGGGTGCCCCTCTATGGCTACACCTTC
TRBV5-1	.	TRBJ2-7	.	CASSRLGWDFEQYF	TGCGCCAGCAGCCGGTTAGGTTGGGATTTCGAGCAGTACTTC
TRBV12-3/TRBV12-4	.	TRBJ1-1	.	CASSLTTEAFF	TGTGCCAGCAGTTTGACCACTGAAGCTTTCTTT
TRBV12-3/TRBV12-4	many	TRBJ2-7	TRBD2	CASSPWGRANEQYF	TGTGCCAGCAGCCCTTGGGGGAGGGCCAACGAGCAGTACTTC
TRBV11-2	.	TRBJ2-7	TRBD2	CASSSQRGEKTSGSLYEQYF	TGTGCCAGCAGCTCCCAGAGAGGGGAGAAGACTAGCGGGAGTTTGTACGAGCAGTACTTC
TRBV6-5	.	TRBJ2-7	.	CASRDSQGSYEQYF	TGTGCCAGCAGAGACTCACAGGGATCCTACGAGCAGTACTTC
TRBV6-1	many	TRBJ2-7	TRBD2	CASSPGLAEYYEQYF	TGTGCCAGCAGTCCGGGACTAGCGGAATACTACGAGCAGTACTTC
TRBV4-3	few	TRBJ2-7	TRBD1	CASSQDPRDRGTYEQYF	TGCGCCAGCAGCCAAGATCCCCGGGACAGGGGTACCTACGAGCAGTACTTC
TRBV12-3/TRBV12-4	many	TRBJ2-1	TRBD1	CASRASGTGGGEQFF	TGTGCCAGCAGAGCCTCCGGGACAGGGGGCGGTGAGCAGTTCTTC
TRBV15	few	TRBJ2-2	TRBD2	CATSRALAGGTGELFF	TGTGCCACCAGCAGAGCGCTAGCGGGAGGCACCGGGGAGCTGTTTTTT
TRBV12-3/TRBV12-4	many	TRBJ2-4	.	CASSPTPGGNIQYF	TGTGCCAGCAGCCCGACCCCCGGTGGGAACATTCAGTACTTC
TRBV7-8	many	TRBJ2-4	TRBD1	CASSPGQGVTNIQYF	TGTGCCAGCAGCCCGGGACAGGGGGTGACAAACATTCAGTACTTC
TRBV10-3	many	TRBJ1-3	.	CAIMAGSGNTIYF	TGTGCCATCATGGCCGGCTCTGGAAACACCATATATTTT
TRBV5-1	many	TRBJ2-3	.	CASSLLGGSGTDTQYF	TGCGCCAGCAGCTTGTTAGGAGGATCTGGCACAGATACGCAGTATTTT
TRBV19	few	TRBJ2-7	TRBD1	CASTPGQGFYEQYF	TGTGCCAGTACTCCGGGACAGGGGTTTTACGAGCAGTACTTC
TRBV12-3/TRBV12-4	many	TRBJ2-1	TRBD2	CASSLPAGGGGEQFF	TGTGCCAGCAGTTTACCAGCGGGAGGGGGTGGTGAGCAGTTCTTC